Following are 20 T cell receptor beta chains from one sample sequenced in a study of cytomegalovirus exposure and HLA in healthy donors. The PCR contained 60 Vbeta and 13 Jbeta primers. The data were produced by immunoSEQ multiplex PCR, yet TCRdb's version contains in-frame clones alone and is incomplete. This sample has roughly 170,000 clones, with over 60% found just once. The material sequenced was PBMCs. The receptors come from a female donor in good health and CMV-seronegative.

The V and J genes are TRBV19 and TRBJ2-7; unclear D gene. Germline values: CDR1 LNHDA, CDR2 SQIVND (reference sequence). CDR3 length equals 13 residues. Trimming took 5 bases from V and 0 from J, leaving 8 bases between them. The CDR3, as DNA: TGTGCCAGTAGTCTTCAACTCTCCTACGAGCAGTACTTC. Translation gives CASSLQLSYEQYF.

The chain employs TRBV27 and TRBJ1-4, with TRBD1 identical over 8 bases. Germline loops: CDR1 MNHEY, CDR2 SMNVEV (reference sequence). The junction had 15 bases not matched to a gene; V was cut back by 4 bases and J by 5 bases. The CDR3 totals 18 residues. The CDR3 region is CASSSTTNRGGANEKLFF. The CDR3 region has the DNA TGTGCCAGCAGTTCGACGACTAACAGGGGGGGCGCCAATGAAAAACTGTTTTTT.

This clone has just one count. The CDR3 DNA reads as TGTGCCAGCAGCTCCTCCGGACACTTCTCCTACAATGAGCAGTTCTTC. Protein: CASSSSGHFSYNEQFF. The rearrangement links TRBV7-9 to TRBJ2-1; TRBD1 is a possible D gene (5 bases). This CDR3 is 16 amino acids long. Trimming removed 4 bases from V and 0 bases from J, with 13 bases in between. The germline gives CDR1 SEHNR, CDR2 FQNEAQ (reference sequence).

The V call is TRBV19, the J call TRBJ2-5; 12 nucleotides align to TRBD2. V shed 3 bases, J shed 5 bases, and the junction held 4 bases outside the gene matches. In germline, CDR1 is LNHDA, CDR2 SQIVND (reference sequence). The CDR3 runs 15 residues. CDR3 DNA sequence: TGTGCCAGTAGTATGGGGCTAGCGGGGGGGGAGACCCAGTACTTC. This codes for CASSMGLAGGETQYF.

This clone came up a few times. The rearrangement links TRBV6-1 to TRBJ1-2; D is uncertain. With 7 bases removed from V and 8 bases from J, the gap between germline ends came to 17 bases. This CDR3 is built from 13 residues. Germline values: CDR1 MNHNS, CDR2 SASEGT. CDR3: CASTYPSLLGYTF. For the CDR3, the DNA is TGTGCCAGCACCTACCCGTCTTTATTAGGCTACACCTTC.

V usage is TRBV10-3 and J usage is TRBJ1-6; TRBD1 aligns across 8 bases. CDR1 is ENHRY, CDR2 SYGVKD, per germline. J lost 6 bases, V lost 4 bases, and 17 bases had no gene match. This CDR3 contains 19 residues. CDR3 DNA: TGTGCCATCAGTGTACGCGCAGGGGGCGAGGAGTTTGCTAATTCACCCCTCCACTTT. It yields the protein CAISVRAGGEEFANSPLHF.

This chain uses TRBV7-8 with TRBJ2-2, with D perhaps matching TRBD2 (6 bases). The germline V gene encodes CDR1 SGHVS and CDR2 FQNEAQ. Trimming pared 7 bases from V and 1 base from J, leaving 10 bases between. CDR3 length: 14 amino acids. The CDR3 is CASKLGGNTGELFF. DNA for the CDR3: TGTGCCAGCAAGCTGGGAGGGAACACCGGGGAGCTGTTTTTT.

J is TRBJ1-2 and V is TRBV27, with TRBD1 as a possible D gene (5 bases). V was clipped by 5 bases and J by 2 bases, with 15 bases between them. Germline CDR1 MNHEY, CDR2 SMNVEV (reference sequence). The CDR3 has 15 amino acids. CDR3 nucleotide sequence: TGTGCCAGCAGTGCCCGACAGATACTGAACTATGGCTACACCTTC. Translating gives CASSARQILNYGYTF.

V and J are TRBV11-2 and TRBJ2-4, with a weak D call TRBD2 (5 bases). Per germline, CDR1 SGHAT and CDR2 FQNNGV. Trimming removed 4 bases from V and 0 bases from J, with 19 bases in between. CDR3 length: 18 amino acids. DNA of the CDR3: TGTGCCAGCAGCTCAGCTACTAGGGCCCCCCTAGCCAAAAACATTCAGTACTTC. Translated: CASSSATRAPLAKNIQYF.

The rearrangement links TRBV28 to TRBJ1-4; D uncertain. CDR1 is MDHEN and CDR2 is SYDVKM in the germline V gene. The CDR3 runs to 14 residues. V was trimmed by 3 bases and J by 0 bases, leaving 5 bases between them. The CDR3 nucleotides are TGTGCCAGCAGTTTCGGAGCAACTAATGAAAAACTGTTTTTT. Protein product: CASSFGATNEKLFF.

J is TRBJ1-1 and V is TRBV10-3; D is unclear. The CDR3 contains 12 residues. V lost 3 bases and J lost 1, with 3 bases in between. Germline V gives CDR1 ENHRY, CDR2 SYGVKD. The CDR3 bases are TGTGCCATCAGTGACAAGAACACTGAAGCTTTCTTT. This translates into CAISDKNTEAFF.

V gene TRBV9 combines with J gene TRBJ2-1, with 14 bases fitting TRBD2. This CDR3 has 16 residues. Germline V lookup: CDR1 SGDLS, CDR2 YYNGEE. V lost 4 bases to trimming and J lost 9 bases; unmatched junction nucleotides: 9. Here the CDR3 reads CASSRAGTSGSGEQFF. The CDR3 DNA reads as TGTGCCAGCAGCCGAGCAGGGACTAGCGGGAGTGGTGAGCAGTTCTTC.

V gene TRBV7-3 combines with J gene TRBJ2-2; unclear D gene. Trimming pared 3 bases from V and 2 bases from J, leaving 4 bases between. CDR3 length: 13 amino acids. CDR1 SGHTA and CDR2 FQGTGA come from the germline V gene. The CDR3 reads CASSFKNTGELFF. The CDR3 DNA reads as TGTGCCAGCAGCTTTAAAAACACCGGGGAGCTGTTTTTT.

The V gene is TRBV7-2, the J gene TRBJ1-2, with 8 bases matching TRBD1. Germline lookup yields CDR1 SGHTA and CDR2 FQGNSA. Unmatched junction bases numbered 1, after V lost 1 base and J lost 3 bases. The CDR3 is 14 amino acids. CDR3 coding DNA: TGTGCCAGCAGCTTAGTACAGGGGGACTATGGCTACACCTTC. This sequence encodes CASSLVQGDYGYTF. The full variable domain, in which reference TRBV7-2 and TRBJ1-2 provide the parts outside the CDR3, is GAGVSQSPSNKVTEKGKDVELRCDPISGHTALYWYRQSLGQGLEFLIYFQGNSAPDKSGLPSDRFSAERTGGSVSTLTIQRTQQEDSAVYLCASSLVQGDYGYTFGSGTRLTVV.

V and J are TRBV28 and TRBJ1-4, with D uncertain. Germline V gene data show CDR1 as MDHEN and CDR2 as SYDVKM. V gave up 5 bases and J gave up 9 bases, with 19 bases separating them. The CDR3 totals 15 residues. The CDR3 DNA follows: TGTGCCAGCAGTCAAAGAGTTAGCCCCCAAAAAAAACTGTTTTTT. It translates to CASSQRVSPQKKLFF.

The J gene is TRBJ2-7, the V gene TRBV7-2, with 7 bases aligning to TRBD2. This CDR3 region has 14 residues. The germline gives CDR1 SGHTA, CDR2 FQGNSA. V was pared by 1 base and J by 9 bases, with 9 bases of the junction left unmatched. DNA of the CDR3: TGTGCCAGCAGCTTAGTACGTACGGGGGGATCGCAGTACTTC. Encoded protein: CASSLVRTGGSQYF.

This clone showed up just once. V usage is TRBV30 and J usage is TRBJ2-1; 9 nucleotides agree with TRBD2. From germline, CDR1 is GTSNPN and CDR2 SVGIG (reference sequence). With 5 bases clipped from V and 4 bases from J, the junction kept 6 bases outside the gene matches. This CDR3 is 14 amino acids long. The CDR3 DNA reads as TGTGCCTGGGAGCAGCGGGAGGATTACAATGAGCAGTTCTTC. This codes for CAWEQREDYNEQFF.

This clone was counted between two and nine times. The chain recombines TRBV19 with TRBJ1-5, with D uncertain. Trimming shortened V by 6 bases and J by 2 bases, and 11 bases separated the two germline ends. The germline gives CDR1 LNHDA, CDR2 SQIVND (reference sequence). The CDR3 totals 14 residues. CDR3 loop: CASRVLGGNQPQHF. Written as DNA, the CDR3 is TGTGCCAGTAGAGTCCTTGGAGGCAATCAGCCCCAGCATTTT.

As regards this clone: Other nucleotide sequences from this sample produce the same CDR3. This chain links TRBV27 with TRBJ2-3; D is perhaps TRBD2 (5 bases). This CDR3 is built from 14 residues. The ends were cut back, 3 bases at V and 1 base at J, with 8 bases in the middle. CDR1 and CDR2 (germline): MNHEY, SMNVEV (reference sequence). The CDR3 here is CASSLRRGTDTQYF. For the CDR3, the DNA is TGTGCCAGCAGTTTGCGGCGGGGCACAGATACGCAGTATTTT.

This chain uses TRBV11-1 with TRBJ2-5, with 9 bases that match TRBD1. Germline loops: CDR1 SGHAT, CDR2 FQDESV (reference sequence). This CDR3 comprises 19 residues. J was trimmed by 0 bases and V by 2 bases; bases with no gene match: 13. The CDR3 nucleotides are TGTGCCAGCAGCTTAAAAGGCTCGCCGGGGACAGGGTACCAAGAGACCCAGTACTTC. Its translation: CASSLKGSPGTGYQETQYF.